This T cell receptor beta chain emerged from a study of cytomegalovirus exposure and HLA in healthy donors. This CDR3 has 15 residues. 60 Vbeta and 13 Jbeta primers were used in PCR. Clones were sequenced by immunoSEQ multiplex PCR, and TCRdb holds only the in-frame ones, with some missing. The table has 200,000 to 250,000 clones, over 65% seen once. The sequence derives from a woman aged 60-70 years in good health and CMV-seropositive. Sequenced sample: PBMCs. The V and J genes are TRBV1 and TRBJ1-5. TRBV1 is classified as a pseudogene. As DNA, the CDR3 is TGCACCAGCAGCCATGAAGCGGGGAGCAATCAGCCCCAGCATTTT. Translated: CTSSHEAGSNQPQHF.